The rows below give T cell receptor beta chains drawn from one sample of a study of spatial heterogeneity in lung cancer. TCRdb itself ran the 5' RACE reads through MiXCR, one entry per CDR3 protein. Among about 14,000 distinct CDR3 sequences listed, 4.7% were seen once. This specimen was lung tumor tissue, taken at surgery. The receptors shown here come from a female donor with early-stage non-small cell lung cancer. The CDR3 runs from the conserved cysteine through the conserved F or W. A D gene is named only where the DNA matches it firmly. The size of a clone is reported for some rows only, either as once, few or many, or as a class for expanded clones.

J gene,V gene,D gene,clone size,CDR3 DNA,CDR3 protein
TRBJ2-7,TRBV11-2,.,many,TGTGCCAGCAGCTCCATAGACAGTCCCTACGAGCAGTACTTC,CASSSIDSPYEQYF
TRBJ1-6,TRBV28,.,many,TGTGCCAGCACCTCTGTAGTACAGGCTACTATCTATCGGCTCCACTTT,CASTSVVQATIYRLHF
TRBJ2-5,TRBV7-6,TRBD1,medium-sized,TGTGCCAGCAGTTTTAGAGGAACAGGGGCAGAGACCCAGTACTTC,CASSFRGTGAETQYF
TRBJ2-2,TRBV2,.,many,TGTGCCAGCAAAAAGGCAGTAAACACCGGGGAGCTGTTTTTT,CASKKAVNTGELFF
TRBJ1-4,TRBV6-5,TRBD1,many,TGTGCCAGCAGTTACGCGGTAACAGGGGGAAAACTGTTTTTT,CASSYAVTGGKLFF
TRBJ2-2,TRBV5-4,.,many,TGTGCCAGCAGCTTACTATACACCGGGGAGCTGTTTTTT,CASSLLYTGELFF
TRBJ2-1,TRBV12-3/TRBV12-4,TRBD2,few,TGTGCCAGCAGTGGCTGGACTAGCGGAGTCCAAGTCTTC,CASSGWTSGVQVF
TRBJ2-1,TRBV5-6,.,many,TGTGCCAGCAGAAAATGGACGGGGAGGAATGAGCAGTTCTTC,CASRKWTGRNEQFF
TRBJ2-3,TRBV9,.,.,TGTGCCAGCAGCGTGTTCGGAGAACCAGATACGCAGTATTTT,CASSVFGEPDTQYF
TRBJ2-4,TRBV20-1,.,few,TGCAGTGCCTGGGGGATAGCCAAAAACATTCAGTACTTC,CSAWGIAKNIQYF
TRBJ1-3,TRBV20-1,TRBD1,many,TGCAGTGCTAGACCTCCGGGACAGGTCTTCCCCTACTCTGGAAACACCATATATTTT,CSARPPGQVFPYSGNTIYF
TRBJ2-7,TRBV29-1,.,many,TGCAGCGTTTGGGCCGGGGCTGGAAGAGCCTACGAGCAGTACTTC,CSVWAGAGRAYEQYF
TRBJ2-7,TRBV20-1,TRBD1,many,TGCAGTGCTAGAGAGTCGGGACAGGGCCACGAGCAGTACTTC,CSARESGQGHEQYF
TRBJ2-3,TRBV7-9,TRBD2,many,TGTGCCAGCAGCCGGGGGGGGTCAGATACGCAGTATTTT,CASSRGGSDTQYF
TRBJ1-2,TRBV20-1,.,many,TGCAGTGCTAGAAGACCATTGCAGGACTATGGCTACACCTTC,CSARRPLQDYGYTF
TRBJ1-3,TRBV4-3,.,many,TGCGCCAGCAGCCGGAACTACAGGAGTTCGGGAAACACCATATATTTT,CASSRNYRSSGNTIYF
TRBJ2-3,TRBV7-2,TRBD2,many,TGTGCCAGCAGCTTAAACGGGGGGGCCTCTGGCACAGATACGCAGTATTTT,CASSLNGGASGTDTQYF
TRBJ2-6,TRBV4-2,.,many,TGTGCCAGCAGCCAAGATCCCGGGACTGGGGCCAACGTCCTGACTTTC,CASSQDPGTGANVLTF
TRBJ1-6,TRBV27,.,many,TGTGCCAGCAGTTTGGATTGGGTTTCACCCCTCCACTTT,CASSLDWVSPLHF
TRBJ1-1,TRBV20-1,TRBD1,many,TGCAGTGCTAGAGCACGACGGACAGGGAGACTGACTATGAACACTGAAGCTTTCTTT,CSARARRTGRLTMNTEAFF
TRBJ1-2,TRBV7-2,.,many,TGTGCCAGCAGCGGAGGGTCAGGAGGCTTTCGCTACACCTTC,CASSGGSGGFRYTF
TRBJ1-6,TRBV28,.,many,TGTGCCAGCAGTTTATTTCACAGGGAGAATTCACCCCTCCACTTT,CASSLFHRENSPLHF
TRBJ2-5,TRBV6-5,TRBD2,many,TGTGCCAGCAGTTTCAGGTGGGGGGGATTGTACCAAGAGACCCAGTACTTC,CASSFRWGGLYQETQYF
TRBJ1-2,TRBV18,.,many,TGTGCCAGCTCTCTAAGACAAGATAACTATGGCTACACCTTC,CASSLRQDNYGYTF
TRBJ2-1,TRBV27,TRBD1,many,TGTGCCAGCAGTTTATCGACAGGGAGCTCCTACAATGAGCAGTTCTTC,CASSLSTGSSYNEQFF
TRBJ1-5,TRBV18,TRBD1,many,TGTGCCAGCTCCGCGACAGGGGGGAATCAGCCCCAGCATTTT,CASSATGGNQPQHF
TRBJ2-6,TRBV19,.,many,TGTGCCAGTAGTATTGGAGGAGCGTTCTCTGGGGCCAACGTCCTGACTTTC,CASSIGGAFSGANVLTF
TRBJ2-5,TRBV5-1,.,many,TGCGCCAGCAGCTCTGGCCAGGGCAGACTGGAGACCCAGTACTTC,CASSSGQGRLETQYF
TRBJ2-7,TRBV19,.,medium-sized,TGTGCCAGTAGTATGATGGGAAACGAGCAGTACTTC,CASSMMGNEQYF
TRBJ2-3,TRBV7-2,.,many,TGTGCCAGCAGCTTAGCGGGAACCACAGATACGCAGTATTTT,CASSLAGTTDTQYF
TRBJ1-5,TRBV14,.,.,TGTGCCAGCAGCCAAGTTGGCAGCAATCAGCCCCAGCATTTT,CASSQVGSNQPQHF
TRBJ1-1,TRBV5-1,.,many,TGCGCCAGCAGCTACGACAGCAACACTGAAGCTTTCTTT,CASSYDSNTEAFF
TRBJ1-5,TRBV2,.,many,TGTGCCAGCAGTTCGCAGGGTGGGCAGCCCCAGCATTTT,CASSSQGGQPQHF
TRBJ2-3,TRBV7-9,.,many,TGTGCCACCCAACCCGGTGGAGGAGATACGCAGTATTTT,CATQPGGGDTQYF
TRBJ2-5,TRBV15,.,few,TGTGCCACCAGCAGAGATCAGGGGGGGACCCAGTACTTC,CATSRDQGGTQYF
TRBJ2-1,TRBV7-3,TRBD1,many,TGTGCCAGCAGCCCCCTTGACAGGGAAGGTATCAATGAGCAGTTCTTC,CASSPLDREGINEQFF
TRBJ2-1,TRBV4-1,TRBD2,medium-sized,TGCGCCAGCAGCCAAGATACGGGAGGCTTTTACAATGAGCAGTTCTTC,CASSQDTGGFYNEQFF
TRBJ2-7,TRBV7-2,TRBD1,many,TGTGCCAGCAGCGACCGGGACAGGGCCTACGAGCAGTACTTC,CASSDRDRAYEQYF
TRBJ1-2,TRBV28,.,many,TGTGCCAGCAGTTTGAACCCGAATTATGGCTACACCTTC,CASSLNPNYGYTF
TRBJ2-1,TRBV20-1,.,many,TGCAGTGCTAGCGACAATGAGCAGTTCTTC,CSASDNEQFF